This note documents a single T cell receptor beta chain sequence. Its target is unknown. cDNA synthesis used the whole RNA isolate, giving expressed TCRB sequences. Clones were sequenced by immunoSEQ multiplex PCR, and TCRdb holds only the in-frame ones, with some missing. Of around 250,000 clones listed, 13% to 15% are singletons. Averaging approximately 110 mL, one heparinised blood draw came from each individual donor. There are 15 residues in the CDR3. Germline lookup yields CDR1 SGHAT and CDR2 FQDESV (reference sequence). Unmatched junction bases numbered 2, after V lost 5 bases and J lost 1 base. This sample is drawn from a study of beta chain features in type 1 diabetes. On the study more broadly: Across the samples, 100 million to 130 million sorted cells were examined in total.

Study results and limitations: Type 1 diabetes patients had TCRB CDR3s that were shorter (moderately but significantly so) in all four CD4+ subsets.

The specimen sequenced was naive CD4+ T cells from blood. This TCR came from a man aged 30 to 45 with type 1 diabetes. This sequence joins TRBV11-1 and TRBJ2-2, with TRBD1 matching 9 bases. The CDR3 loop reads CASSQTGGNTGELFF. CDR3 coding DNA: TGTGCCAGCAGCCAGACAGGGGGGAACACCGGGGAGCTGTTTTTT.